The 5 T cell receptor beta chains listed next were all sequenced from one sample in a study of T cells and Merkel cell carcinoma outcomes. The method was immunoSEQ multiplex PCR; TCRdb's version includes in-frame clones alone and lacks a portion of them. Here the sample spans about 19,000 clones, more than 65% being singletons. The sequenced sample was tumor tissue from Merkel cell carcinoma. The receptor set was obtained from a human donor with Merkel cell carcinoma.

The table lists this clone with a few counts. V usage is TRBV19 and J usage is TRBJ1-2, with 8 bases aligning to TRBD1. The CDR3 runs 15 residues. V lost 0 bases to trimming and J lost 7 bases; unmatched junction nucleotides: 7. The germline V gene has CDR1 LNHDA and CDR2 SQIVND (reference sequence). CDR3 in amino acids: CASSIDRTGLFGYTF. The CDR3 nucleotides read TGTGCCAGTAGTATAGACAGGACAGGGTTGTTTGGCTACACCTTC.

This clone was recorded a few times. The V gene is TRBV7-6, the J gene TRBJ2-3; D is perhaps TRBD2 (6 bases). The V end was cut by 5 bases, the J end by 7 bases, with 13 bases between. The V gene's germline CDR1 is SGHVS and CDR2 FNYEAQ. The length of the CDR3 is 13 residues. The CDR3 coding sequence is TGTGCCAGCAGCCCGCCGGGAGCTCATACGCAGTATTTT. Translated, it gives CASSPPGAHTQYF.

This clone showed up just once. V and J are TRBV7-9 and TRBJ1-1, with a tentative D call TRBD1 (6 bases). The germline CDR1 and CDR2 sequences are SEHNR and FQNEAQ (reference sequence). Trimming took 8 bases from V and 7 from J, leaving 23 bases between them. The CDR3 has 15 amino acids. CDR3 residues: CASGPGGRASGEAFF. The CDR3 DNA sequence: TGTGCCAGCGGCCCGGGGGGCAGGGCTTCTGGTGAAGCTTTCTTT.

This clone was recorded a few times. The chain couples TRBV7-9 to TRBJ1-5; TRBD1 matches 7 bases. This CDR3 has 17 amino acids. Germline values: CDR1 SEHNR, CDR2 FQNEAQ (reference sequence). V was pared by 5 bases and J by 2 bases, with 12 bases of the junction left unmatched. In nucleotides, the CDR3 is TGTGCCAGCAGCCAGAACGAGGGGGCCGGTGGCAATCAGCCCCAGCATTTT. Residues: CASSQNEGAGGNQPQHF.

The V gene is TRBV9, the J gene TRBJ1-4, with D uncertain. Germline V gives CDR1 SGDLS, CDR2 YYNGEE. The CDR3 contains 13 residues. V was trimmed by 4 bases and J by 8 bases, leaving 12 bases between them. Written as DNA, the CDR3 is TGTGCCAGCAGCTTGGACTCGGGGGAAAAACTGTTTTTT. Its protein is CASSLDSGEKLFF.